This T cell receptor beta chain is drawn from a study of cytomegalovirus exposure and HLA in healthy donors (dated by TCRdb to the late 2010s). Broadly, across the study: According to a later analysis, the 100 to 150 validation repertoires were produced on the same platform as the 700 or so repertoires of the first cohort. The study aimed to test whether signatures of past pathogen exposure could be identified by cataloging public T cell receptors. A separate validation cohort of more than 100 different subjects was used in addition to the 666-subject first cohort. To predict cytomegalovirus infection status, the study brought together high-throughput TCR immunosequencing, statistical association of individual TCRs with disease status, and machine learning. The paper as a whole reports these results and caveats: In a later analysis, TCRs clustered in the first cohort were found to also tend to co-occur in the 110 or so validation repertoires, with roughly 93% of cluster scores above 0. According to the authors, the approach could potentially be generalized to other disease states and immunological phenotypes. In the study, approximately 160 TCR beta chains were listed as associated with cytomegalovirus. In both the original and validation cohorts, the classifier was reported to diagnose cytomegalovirus status with high specificity and sensitivity. A later analysis had no HLA typing for the validation cohort, so co-occurrence there was scored across all 120 repertoires. Three of the identified cytomegalovirus-associated TCR beta chains were confirmed in vitro to be specific for cytomegalovirus antigens. While some public TCRs were present in many individuals, most TCR sequences turned up only very rarely across donors.

The germline V gene gives CDR1 as LGHNA and CDR2 as YNFKEQ. The CDR3 has 17 amino acids, counting the end cysteine and phenylalanine. The kept DNA is CDR3 alone, 51 bases in frame from the first base. V is trimmed back by 3 bases and J by 2 bases, and the junction contains 8 bases that no gene match accounts for. Separate from the approximately 700-subject first cohort, the validation cohort of roughly 120 subjects was the group to which the donors belonged. A word on this clone: Its antigen target is currently unknown. Base qualities are not recorded, but no much larger clone differs from it by a single base.

Library preparation was by the immunoSEQ multiplex PCR assay. Regarding the original processing steps: To diagnose cytomegalovirus status from the catalog of TCR beta chain sequences, a statistical classification framework was built. What TCRdb holds here is the immuneACCESS table cut down to in-frame rearrangements. Part of the clones is not present; checked against another copy, under half of the missing clones reflect an unresolved V gene, and the others are unexplained. V and J calls and clone size are those listed in that table; D and trimming were worked out from the DNA. In this sample the table shows some 170,000 clones, just under 90% of which occur a single time. Approximately 1.5% of the sample belongs to the ten largest clones.

This clonotype originated in a woman younger than 45 in good health and CMV-seronegative. The source material was PBMCs. The sequence links TRBV4-2 to TRBJ2-2; a stretch of 8 junction bases matches TRBD2. The DNA is as follows: TGTGCCAGCAGCCAGGACGGACTAGCATTAAACACCGGGGAGCTGTTTTTT. Its translation reads: CASSQDGLALNTGELFF.